This entry describes one TCR beta chain. This receptor's antigen is unknown. No base quality values were provided; no much bigger clone lies one nucleotide off. The germline V gene (reference sequence) sets CDR1 to LNHDA and CDR2 to SQIVND. From its cysteine to its phenylalanine, the CDR3 spans 12 amino acids. CDR3 DNA only is kept here, 36 bases in frame from base 1. The V and J ends are trimmed by 2 bases and 5 bases, leaving 6 bases between them. These data come from a study of blood T cell repertoires in COVID-19 (dated by TCRdb to 2020 to 2021). Study-level background: Samples from collaborators originated in the United States, Italy and Spain and spanned both the acute and convalescent phases of COVID-19. The prospective study material was composed of cDNA or gDNA derived from T cells, B-cell-depleted T cells, or PBMCs. The dataset comprised deeply sampled blood TCRbeta repertoires from subjects exposed to, actively infected with, or recovered from COVID-19. The repertoires were released in a freely available public database meant as a resource for research on the immune response to SARS-CoV-2. The samples were drawn from two sources: the first 160 participants of the ongoing ImmuneRACE study, and 1,200 or so subjects contributed by 6 global collaborators. Sample metadata almost always included a de-identified subject ID, COVID-19 status, age in years and sex. Where available, HLA class I and class II types were obtained from metadata supplied by the sample provider rather than from assay-based typing.

At one collaborating source in Seattle, patients were enrolled during active infection and were followed longitudinally through the course of disease. Whole blood was collected in K2EDTA tubes by collaborating institutions according to the institutions' own protocols. For TCRbeta analysis, collaborator samples were shipped as frozen whole blood, as isolated PBMCs, or as DNA extracted from either sample type. The immunoSEQ Assay, a bias-controlled multiplex PCR, was used to amplify TCRbeta CDR3 regions from genomic DNA. In the paper's pipeline: The number of nucleated cells in each sample was estimated from the amplification of reference gene primers within the assay. Sequence reads were collapsed and filtered to measure the absolute abundance of every unique TCRbeta CDR3 rearrangement. For each sample, productive Simpson clonality was calculated as the square root of Simpson's diversity index across productive rearrangements. TCRdb retrieved this table from immuneACCESS and kept in-frame rearrangements only. Not all clones are present; in checked studies, unresolved V genes account for under half, and no reason is known for the remainder. D and trimming were read from the DNA, whereas the V and J calls and clone size are those reported in that table. This sample comprises over 85,000 clones, around 85% of them detected only once. The top ten hold approximately 2.8% of the sample.

The paper as a whole reports these results and caveats: Clinical and demographic metadata were provided uncurated, with the amount varying by source and participant.

Material for sequencing was peripheral blood. The rearrangement joined TRBV19 to TRBJ1-2; no confident D gene assignment can be made. The receptor comes from a woman older than 75 with COVID-19, enrolled during active disease. The CDR3 region: CASSIRGYGYTF. The nucleotide sequence reads as follows: TGTGCCAGTAGTATACGCGGGTATGGCTACACCTTC.